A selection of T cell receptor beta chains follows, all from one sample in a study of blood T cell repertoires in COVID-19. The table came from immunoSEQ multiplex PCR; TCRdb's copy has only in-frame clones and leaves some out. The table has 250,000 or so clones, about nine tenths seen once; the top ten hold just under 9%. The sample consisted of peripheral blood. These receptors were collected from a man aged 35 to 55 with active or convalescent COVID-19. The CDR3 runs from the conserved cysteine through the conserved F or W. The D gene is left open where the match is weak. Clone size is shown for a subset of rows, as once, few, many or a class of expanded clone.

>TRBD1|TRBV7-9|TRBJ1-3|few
CASSFTGGSSGNTIYF
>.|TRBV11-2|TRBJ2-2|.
CASSVRGGSTGELFF
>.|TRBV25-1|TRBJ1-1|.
CASSGWGGTEAFF
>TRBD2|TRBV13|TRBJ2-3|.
CASSPAAGLAGGTDTQYF
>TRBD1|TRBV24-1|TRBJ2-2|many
CATSPPGQGRTGELFF
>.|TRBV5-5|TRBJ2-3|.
CASSLDVTSTDTQYF
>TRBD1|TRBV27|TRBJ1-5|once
CASSLQGNQPQHF
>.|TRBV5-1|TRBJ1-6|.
CASSLDTGGNSPLHF
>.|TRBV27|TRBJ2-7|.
CASSLSDVGAGEQYF
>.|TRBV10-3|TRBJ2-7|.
CAISESSGEQYF
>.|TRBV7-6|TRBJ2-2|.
CASSHFTGELFF
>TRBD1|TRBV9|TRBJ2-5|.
CASSPQGAEQTQYF
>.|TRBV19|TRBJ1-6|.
CASRNHDGGIGSPLHF
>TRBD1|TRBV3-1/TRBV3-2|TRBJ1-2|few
CASSQGGQENYGYTF
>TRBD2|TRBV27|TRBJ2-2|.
CASRPGLRLAGTNPNTGELFF
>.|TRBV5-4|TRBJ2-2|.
CASSLELRSTGELFF
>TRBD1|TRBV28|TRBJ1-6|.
CASSLGAGGSNSPLHF
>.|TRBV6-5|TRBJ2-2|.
CASSSTYTGELFF
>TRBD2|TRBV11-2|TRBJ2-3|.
CASLSGMRTDTQYF
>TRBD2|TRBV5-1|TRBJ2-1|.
CASSLEGTSGRLLYNEQFF
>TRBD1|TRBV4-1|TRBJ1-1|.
CASSLGQMNTEAFF
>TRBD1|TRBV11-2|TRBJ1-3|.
CASSSGQGVDTIYF
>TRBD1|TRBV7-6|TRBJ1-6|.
CASRKGDSGSNSPLHF
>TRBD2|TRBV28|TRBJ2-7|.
CASRGLAGDSAYEQYF
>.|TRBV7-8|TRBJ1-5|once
CASSKGSGNQPQHF
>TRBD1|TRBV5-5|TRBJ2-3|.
CASSGTGGDTQYF
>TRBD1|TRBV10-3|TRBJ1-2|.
CAIRPGQGVFNDYGYTF
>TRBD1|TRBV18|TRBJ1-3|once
CASSPRGTGALSGNTIYF
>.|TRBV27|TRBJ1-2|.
CASSFSAFGETGVYGYTF
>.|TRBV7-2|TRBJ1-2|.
CASSVLEGNYGYTF
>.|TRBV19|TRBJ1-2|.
CASRTGGDYGYTF
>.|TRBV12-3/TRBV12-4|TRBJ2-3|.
CASSFVPDTQYF
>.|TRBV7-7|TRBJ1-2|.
CATGNGVGYGYTF
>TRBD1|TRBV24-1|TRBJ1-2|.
CATRSNFGTGGRGYTF
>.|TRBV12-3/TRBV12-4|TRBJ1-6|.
CASSLPGSALHF
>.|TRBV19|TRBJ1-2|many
CASRQGPLWGYTF
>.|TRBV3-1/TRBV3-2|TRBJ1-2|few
CASSQTGAGKDYGYTF